These T cell receptor beta chains were read from a single sample in a study of blood T cell repertoires in COVID-19. Here immunoSEQ multiplex PCR was the method, and the copy in TCRdb shows in-frame clones only, minus some. The sample lists fewer than 250,000 clones, about 80% occurring once. Specimen: peripheral blood. The source of these receptors is a woman of 80 years or more with acute or convalescent COVID-19. Both conserved end residues are part of each CDR3. D genes are given only for firm matches. Part of the rows lack a size; the others show once, few, many or a class for expanded clones.

clone size | D gene | J gene | V gene | CDR3 protein | CDR3 DNA
NA | TRBD1 | TRBJ2-7 | TRBV4-2 | CASSPGTGLEQYF | TGTGCCAGCAGCCCGGGGACAGGGCTCGAGCAGTACTTC
NA | NA | TRBJ2-1 | TRBV6-5 | CASSQGYNEQFF | TGTGCCAGCAGTCAGGGATACAATGAGCAGTTCTTC
NA | TRBD1 | TRBJ1-6 | TRBV2 | CASSAEQGAISPLHF | TGTGCCAGCAGTGCTGAGCAGGGGGCGATTTCACCCCTCCACTTT
NA | TRBD1 | TRBJ2-7 | TRBV28 | CATDSGQGIYEQYF | TGTGCCACGGACTCGGGACAGGGAATCTACGAGCAGTACTTC
NA | TRBD2 | TRBJ2-3 | TRBV28 | CASSPRASGNTDTQYF | TGTGCCAGCAGCCCAAGGGCTAGCGGAAACACAGATACGCAGTATTTT
NA | TRBD2 | TRBJ2-7 | TRBV7-2 | CASSLRLAASSYEQYF | TGTGCCAGCAGCTTACGTCTAGCGGCGAGCTCCTACGAGCAGTACTTC
NA | TRBD1 | TRBJ2-7 | TRBV18 | CASSPRDSSYEQYF | TGTGCCAGCTCACCGAGGGACAGCTCCTACGAGCAGTACTTC
once | NA | TRBJ1-3 | TRBV7-8 | CASSLVGRGASGNTIYF | TGTGCCAGCAGCTTAGTGGGCAGGGGAGCGTCTGGAAACACCATATATTTT
NA | NA | TRBJ2-7 | TRBV6-5 | CASSLNPTGREQYF | TGTGCCAGCAGCCTAAATCCGACAGGACGGGAGCAGTACTTC
NA | TRBD2 | TRBJ2-3 | TRBV5-1 | CASSLVASGDTDTQYF | TGCGCCAGCAGCTTGGTGGCTAGCGGCGACACAGATACGCAGTATTTT
NA | NA | TRBJ2-5 | TRBV11-3 | CASSPNPLVQGSRETQYF | TGTGCCAGCAGCCCCAACCCACTAGTTCAAGGCTCCAGGGAGACCCAGTACTTC
NA | TRBD1 | TRBJ2-3 | TRBV9 | CASSSGQGSTDTQYF | TGTGCCAGCAGCTCCGGACAGGGGAGCACAGATACGCAGTATTTT
NA | NA | TRBJ2-1 | TRBV5-1 | CASSLDSGTYNEQFF | TGCGCCAGCAGCTTAGATAGCGGAACCTACAATGAGCAGTTCTTC
NA | TRBD2 | TRBJ2-5 | TRBV15 | CATSRGIAGVYQETQYF | TGTGCCACCAGCAGAGGGATAGCGGGGGTGTACCAAGAGACCCAGTACTTC
NA | TRBD2 | TRBJ2-7 | TRBV7-9 | CASSFLGTSGAYEQYF | TGTGCCAGCAGCTTCTTGGGGACTAGCGGGGCCTACGAGCAGTACTTC
NA | NA | TRBJ2-4 | TRBV18 | CASSRLAGAAAKNIQYF | TGTGCCAGCTCACGATTGGCAGGGGCTGCAGCCAAAAACATTCAGTACTTC
NA | NA | TRBJ1-2 | TRBV19 | CASSITRTENYGYTF | TGTGCCAGTAGTATAACCCGGACAGAAAATTATGGCTACACCTTC
NA | TRBD1 | TRBJ1-5 | TRBV7-9 | CASSLSGGKQPQHF | TGTGCCAGCAGCTTATCAGGGGGCAAACAGCCCCAGCATTTT
NA | NA | TRBJ2-3 | TRBV7-3 | CASSPRSGTDTQYF | TGTGCCAGCAGCCCACGATCAGGCACAGATACGCAGTATTTT
NA | TRBD1 | TRBJ2-7 | TRBV6-6 | CASSWGQGSSYEQYF | TGTGCCAGCAGCTGGGGACAGGGTTCAAGTTACGAGCAGTACTTC
NA | TRBD2 | TRBJ2-5 | TRBV15 | CATRKRSGGEETQYF | TGTGCCACCAGAAAACGCAGCGGGGGAGAAGAGACCCAGTACTTC
NA | NA | TRBJ2-3 | TRBV2 | CARAAITGTDTQYF | TGTGCCAGGGCAGCGATAACTGGCACAGATACGCAGTATTTT
once | NA | TRBJ2-2 | TRBV6-6 | CASSFKSAGHTGELFF | TGTGCCAGCAGTTTTAAATCGGCAGGGCACACCGGGGAGCTGTTTTTT
NA | TRBD1 | TRBJ1-2 | TRBV6-2/TRBV6-3 | CASSGQGDNTYGYTF | TGTGCCAGCAGCGGACAGGGGGATAATACCTATGGCTACACCTTC
NA | NA | TRBJ1-6 | TRBV7-2 | CASSFVNSPLHF | TGTGCCAGCAGTTTCGTGAATTCACCCCTCCACTTT
NA | TRBD1 | TRBJ1-2 | TRBV5-1 | CASRPGTGGAYGYTF | TGCGCCAGCAGACCCGGGACAGGGGGCGCCTATGGCTACACCTTC
few | NA | TRBJ1-5 | TRBV4-2 | CASSQDDPRASNQPQHF | TGTGCCAGCAGCCAAGATGACCCCAGGGCCTCCAATCAGCCCCAGCATTTT
few | NA | TRBJ2-6 | TRBV4-1 | CASSQVDRSSGANVLTF | TGCGCCAGCAGCCAAGTGGACAGATCCTCTGGGGCCAACGTCCTGACTTTC
NA | TRBD1 | TRBJ1-2 | TRBV5-4 | CASSFWDYRGRNF | TGTGCCAGCAGCTTTTGGGATTACAGGGGACGGAACTTC
NA | NA | TRBJ1-2 | TRBV7-9 | CASSLDSRANYGYTF | TGTGCCAGCAGCTTAGACAGTCGAGCTAACTATGGCTACACCTTC
NA | NA | TRBJ2-7 | TRBV5-5 | CASSLTGAYEQYF | TGTGCCAGCAGCTTGACAGGAGCCTACGAGCAGTACTTC
NA | NA | TRBJ2-5 | TRBV28 | CASRGAKETQYF | TGTGCCAGCCGCGGGGCCAAAGAGACCCAGTACTTC
NA | NA | TRBJ2-3 | TRBV7-3 | CASSFSVPDTQYF | TGTGCCAGCAGCTTTAGCGTCCCGGATACGCAGTATTTT
NA | NA | TRBJ2-1 | TRBV5-1 | CASSFRFEQFF | TGCGCCAGCAGCTTCAGGTTTGAGCAGTTCTTC
NA | NA | TRBJ1-4 | TRBV20-1 | CSASDPTGNEKLFF | TGCAGTGCTAGTGATCCCACAGGGAATGAAAAACTGTTTTTT
NA | TRBD1 | TRBJ2-7 | TRBV4-2 | CASSQEGGNTGGPYEQYF | TGTGCCAGCAGCCAAGAAGGGGGTAATACAGGGGGCCCCTACGAGCAGTACTTC
NA | NA | TRBJ2-3 | TRBV6-5 | CASKAGLTDTQYF | TGTGCCAGCAAAGCGGGCCTCACAGATACGCAGTATTTT
NA | TRBD1 | TRBJ2-2 | TRBV7-9 | CASSPGTGATGELFF | TGTGCCAGCAGCCCCGGGACAGGAGCGACCGGGGAGCTGTTTTTT
few | TRBD1 | TRBJ1-2 | TRBV7-2 | CASSGNRGDYGYTF | TGTGCCAGCAGCGGCAACAGGGGGGACTATGGCTACACCTTC
NA | NA | TRBJ1-6 | TRBV5-5 | CASSDSSSYNSPLHF | TGTGCCAGCAGCGACAGCAGCTCCTATAATTCACCCCTCCACTTT
NA | NA | TRBJ1-6 | TRBV6-5 | CASTPGGYNSPLHF | TGTGCCAGCACCCCGGGGGGCTATAATTCACCCCTCCACTTT
NA | NA | TRBJ1-1 | TRBV7-3 | CASSQPGRNTEAFF | TGTGCCAGCAGCCAGCCGGGGAGAAACACTGAAGCTTTCTTT
NA | TRBD2 | TRBJ2-2 | TRBV4-1 | CASSPYGLAGDTTGELFF | TGCGCCAGCAGCCCGTATGGACTAGCGGGAGATACCACCGGGGAGCTGTTTTTT
once | NA | TRBJ2-1 | TRBV30 | CAWSKNSYNEQFF | TGTGCCTGGAGTAAGAACTCATACAATGAGCAGTTCTTC
once | NA | TRBJ2-3 | TRBV7-6 | CASSSAPGGSNTDTQYF | TGTGCCAGCAGCTCCGCCCCGGGGGGCTCGAACACAGATACGCAGTATTTT
NA | NA | TRBJ2-3 | TRBV6-2/TRBV6-3 | CASSLPTGVRGPSTDTQYF | TGTGCCAGCAGTCTACCGACCGGGGTCCGGGGTCCTAGCACAGATACGCAGTATTTT
once | TRBD2 | TRBJ2-1 | TRBV7-2 | CASSPSGSGSSYNEQFF | TGTGCCAGCAGCCCCTCTGGGAGCGGGAGCTCCTACAATGAGCAGTTCTTC
NA | NA | TRBJ1-5 | TRBV7-9 | CASTRSPERYNQPQHF | TGTGCCAGCACCCGCTCCCCTGAGCGGTACAATCAGCCCCAGCATTTT
few | NA | TRBJ1-5 | TRBV7-8 | CASSLDRLNQPQHF | TGTGCCAGCAGCCTCGACAGACTCAATCAGCCCCAGCATTTT
NA | TRBD2 | TRBJ2-2 | TRBV7-3 | CASSIRLAGGSSTGELFF | TGTGCCAGCAGCATAAGACTAGCGGGAGGGTCCTCAACCGGGGAGCTGTTTTTT
NA | TRBD2 | TRBJ2-7 | TRBV5-4 | CASSLAYGLAGDEQYF | TGTGCCAGCAGCTTGGCCTACGGACTAGCGGGAGACGAGCAGTACTTC